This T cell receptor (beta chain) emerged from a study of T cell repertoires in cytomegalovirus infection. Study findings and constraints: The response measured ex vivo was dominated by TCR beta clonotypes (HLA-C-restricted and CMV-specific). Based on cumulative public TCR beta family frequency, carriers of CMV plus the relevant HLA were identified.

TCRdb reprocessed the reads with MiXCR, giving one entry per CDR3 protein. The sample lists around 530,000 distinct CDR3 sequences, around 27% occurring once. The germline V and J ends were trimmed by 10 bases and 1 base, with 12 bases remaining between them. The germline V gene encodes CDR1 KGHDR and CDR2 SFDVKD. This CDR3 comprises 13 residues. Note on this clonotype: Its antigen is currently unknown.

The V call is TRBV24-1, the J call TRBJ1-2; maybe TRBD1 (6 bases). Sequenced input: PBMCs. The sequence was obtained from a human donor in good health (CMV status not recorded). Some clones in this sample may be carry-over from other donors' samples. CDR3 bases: TGTGCCACGTCGATGGGACATAACTATGGCTACACCTTC. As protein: CATSMGHNYGYTF.